This T cell receptor beta chain was identified during a study of blood T cell repertoires in COVID-19. Study background: Italy, Spain and the United States were the sources of the convalescent and acute COVID-19 samples. Sources were T cells, B-cell-depleted T cells, or PBMCs; the material itself was cDNA or gDNA.

The repertoire was sequenced with immunoSEQ multiplex PCR; TCRdb's copy has only in-frame clones and lacks some. Here the sample spans just over 95,000 clones, roughly 80% being singletons. Germline lookup yields CDR1 SGHVS and CDR2 FQNEAQ. With 5 bases removed from V and 1 base from J, the gap between germline ends came to 15 bases. This CDR3 spans 16 amino acids. Specimen: peripheral blood. The chain is built from TRBV7-8 and TRBJ1-3, with TRBD1 as a possible D gene (6 bases). The TCR comes from a man aged 80 or over with acute or convalescent COVID-19. CDR3 amino acids: CASSIPTGSSGNTIYF. The CDR3 DNA reads TGTGCCAGCAGCATTCCGACAGGTTCTTCTGGAAACACCATATATTTT.